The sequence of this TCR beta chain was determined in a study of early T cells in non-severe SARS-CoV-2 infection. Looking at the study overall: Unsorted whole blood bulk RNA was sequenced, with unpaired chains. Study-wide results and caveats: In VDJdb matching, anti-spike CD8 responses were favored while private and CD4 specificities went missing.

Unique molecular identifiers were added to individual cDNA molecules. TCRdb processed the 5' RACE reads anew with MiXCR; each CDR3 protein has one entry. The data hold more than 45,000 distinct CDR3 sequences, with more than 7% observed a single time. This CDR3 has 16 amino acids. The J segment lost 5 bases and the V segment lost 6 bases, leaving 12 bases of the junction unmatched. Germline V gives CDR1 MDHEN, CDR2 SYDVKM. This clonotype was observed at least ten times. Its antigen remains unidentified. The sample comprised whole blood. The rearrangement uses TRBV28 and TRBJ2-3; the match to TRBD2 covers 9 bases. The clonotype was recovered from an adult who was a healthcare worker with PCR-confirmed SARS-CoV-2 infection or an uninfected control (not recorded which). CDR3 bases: TGTGCCAGCAGCCCCCTAAATGGCGGGAGGGGAGATACGCAGTATTTT. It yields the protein CASSPLNGGRGDTQYF.